The entry that follows covers one T cell receptor beta chain sequence. The antigen is undetermined. This CDR3 has 14 amino acids. The V end was cut by 1 base, the J end by 2 bases, with 10 bases between. The germline V gene has CDR1 SGHDT and CDR2 YYEEEE. The record originates from a study of cytomegalovirus exposure and HLA in healthy donors. Overall study results and limits: Subsequent analysis showed first-cohort TCR clusters tending to co-occur in around 130 validation repertoires. There were around 160 TCR beta chains listed as cytomegalovirus-associated. Among TCR sequences, most were rare, though some public TCRs appeared in many donors.

Clones were read by immunoSEQ multiplex PCR, and TCRdb kept only the in-frame ones, dropping some. Here the sample spans over 250,000 clones, about 85% being singletons. This TCR derives from a woman in her twenties or thirties in good health and CMV-seropositive. V usage is TRBV5-6 and J usage is TRBJ2-7; D unclear. The sample was PBMCs. The CDR3 loop is CASSLWQAPYEQYF. The CDR3 nucleotides read TGTGCCAGCAGCTTGTGGCAGGCTCCCTACGAGCAGTACTTC.